This T cell receptor beta chain was captured in a study of T cell responses to AZD1222 COVID-19 vaccine. Overall study results and limits: Repertoire sampling happened only post peak T cell response. Following two doses of AZD1222, Spike-specific TCR breadth and depth rose. Spike regions recognized by vaccine-associated CD4 TCRs spanned the protein, led by 160-218 and 743-854.

The assay was immunoSEQ multiplex PCR, and TCRdb's table has in-frame clones only and misses some. In the table there are about 140,000 clones, more than 80% of which are singletons. This CDR3 region has 12 residues. Per germline, CDR1 SGHNT and CDR2 YENEEA. Trimming shortened V by 4 bases and J by 2 bases, and 5 bases separated the two germline ends. Regarding this clone: Antigen specificity is unknown.

The receptor was isolated from an adult in good health. This specimen was peripheral blood, taken on day 0 of MenACWY control vaccination. The V call is TRBV11-3, the J call TRBJ1-1; D remains unclear. For the CDR3, the DNA is TGTGCCAGCAGCTCTTCCAACACTGAAGCTTTCTTT. Its translation is CASSSSNTEAFF.